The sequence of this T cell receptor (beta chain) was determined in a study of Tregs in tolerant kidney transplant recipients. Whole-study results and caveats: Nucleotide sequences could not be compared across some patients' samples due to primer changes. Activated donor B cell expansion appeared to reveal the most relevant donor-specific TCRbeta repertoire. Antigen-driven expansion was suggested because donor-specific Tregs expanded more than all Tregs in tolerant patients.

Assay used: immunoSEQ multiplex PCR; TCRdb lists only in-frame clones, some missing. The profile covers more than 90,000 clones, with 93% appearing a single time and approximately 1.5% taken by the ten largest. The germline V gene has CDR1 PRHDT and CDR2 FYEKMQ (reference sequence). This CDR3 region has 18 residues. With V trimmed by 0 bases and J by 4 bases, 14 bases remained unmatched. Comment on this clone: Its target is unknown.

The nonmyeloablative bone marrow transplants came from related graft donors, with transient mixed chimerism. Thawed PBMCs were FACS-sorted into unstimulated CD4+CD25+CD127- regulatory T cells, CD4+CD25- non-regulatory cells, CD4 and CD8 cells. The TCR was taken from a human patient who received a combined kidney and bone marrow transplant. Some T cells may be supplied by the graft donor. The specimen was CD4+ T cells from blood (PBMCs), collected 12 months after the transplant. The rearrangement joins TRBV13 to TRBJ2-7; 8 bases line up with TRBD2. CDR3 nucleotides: TGTGCCAGCAGCTTAGGCCTGTGGAGGTTAGCGGGAAAGTACGAGCAGTACTTC. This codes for CASSLGLWRLAGKYEQYF.